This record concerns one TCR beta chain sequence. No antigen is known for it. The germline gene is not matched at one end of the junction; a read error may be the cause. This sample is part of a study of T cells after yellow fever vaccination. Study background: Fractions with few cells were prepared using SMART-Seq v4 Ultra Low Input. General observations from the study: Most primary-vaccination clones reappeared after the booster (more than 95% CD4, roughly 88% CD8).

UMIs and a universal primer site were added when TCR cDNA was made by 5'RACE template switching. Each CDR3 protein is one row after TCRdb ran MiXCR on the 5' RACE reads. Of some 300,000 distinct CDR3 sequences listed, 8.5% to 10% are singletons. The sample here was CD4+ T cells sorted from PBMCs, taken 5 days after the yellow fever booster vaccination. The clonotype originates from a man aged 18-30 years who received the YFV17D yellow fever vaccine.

This CDR3 reads CASIEEGYTF. DNA of the CDR3: TGTGCCAGCATTGAAGAGGGCTACACCTTC. The rearrangement joins TRBV2 to TRBJ1-2; D gene ambiguous. In germline, CDR1 is SNHLY, CDR2 FYNNEI. The CDR3 runs to 10 residues.